This is a list of T cell receptor beta chains from one sample in a study of response to subunit inactivated influenza vaccine. TCRdb reprocessed the RT-PCR reads via MiXCR and lists one record per CDR3 protein. The sample carries around 530,000 distinct CDR3 sequences, roughly 10% recorded once. Sequenced material: PBMCs from blood, taken on the day of vaccination. These receptors all stem from a man between 45 and 60 years old who received an inactivated influenza vaccine. The CDR3 runs from the conserved cysteine through the conserved F or W. D genes are given only for firm matches. A clone size is listed for some rows: how often the clone was seen (once, few, many), or a class if it is expanded.

V	size	J	D	length	DNA	CDR3
TRBV24-1	.	TRBJ2-1	.	16	TGTGCCACCAGTGATTTGCGGAGGGCCGGGGGCAATGAGCAGTTCTTC	CATSDLRRAGGNEQFF
TRBV20-1	.	TRBJ2-1	TRBD1	15	TGCAGTGCTAGAGAGTGGGACAGGGGCGGTGGTGAGCAGTTCTTC	CSAREWDRGGGEQFF
TRBV5-5	.	TRBJ2-7	.	12	TGTGCCAGCAGCCCCCCGGGACCAGAGCAGTACTTC	CASSPPGPEQYF
TRBV4-2	few	TRBJ2-6	.	17	TGTGCCAGCAGCCAAGATCCAGGGGCGGGGGGGGCCAACGTCCTGACTTTC	CASSQDPGAGGANVLTF
TRBV11-2	.	TRBJ2-3	TRBD2	16	TGTGCCAGCAGCTCCAGTAGTAGTAGACTAGCGGATACGCAGTATTTT	CASSSSSSRLADTQYF
TRBV9	few	TRBJ2-3	TRBD2	16	TGTGCCAGCAGCGTAGATACGGGGGGATTCACAAATACGCAGTATTTT	CASSVDTGGFTNTQYF
TRBV20-1	.	TRBJ1-5	TRBD1	14	TGCAGTGCTAGAAAACAGGGGAACAATCAGCCCCAGCATTTT	CSARKQGNNQPQHF
TRBV28	.	TRBJ2-1	TRBD2	16	TGTGCCAGCCTTAACGGACTAGCGGGAGGTTACAATGAGCAGTTCTTC	CASLNGLAGGYNEQFF
TRBV12-3/TRBV12-4	many	TRBJ1-1	.	14	TGTGCCAGCAGTTTCCCGGGGTTGCGCACTGAAGCTTTCTTT	CASSFPGLRTEAFF
TRBV28	.	TRBJ2-7	.	13	TGTGCCAGCAGACCTCCCATGGCACCCGAGCAGTACTTC	CASRPPMAPEQYF
TRBV20-1	.	TRBJ2-6	.	15	TGCAGTGCTAGATCCCCCGAGTCCGGGGCCAACGTCCTGACTTTC	CSARSPESGANVLTF
TRBV28	few	TRBJ1-5	.	19	TGTGCCAGCAGTTTAGACCAGGGTCTTGGGGGCCCTAGCAATCAGCCCCAGCATTTT	CASSLDQGLGGPSNQPQHF
TRBV27	many	TRBJ2-1	TRBD2	14	TGTGCCAGCAGATCTCGGGGGGGGAGAAATGAGCAGTTCTTC	CASRSRGGRNEQFF
TRBV12-3/TRBV12-4	.	TRBJ2-1	TRBD1	15	TGTGCCAGCAGACCTTGGACAGGGCGGAACAATGAGCAGTTCTTC	CASRPWTGRNNEQFF
TRBV12-3/TRBV12-4	.	TRBJ2-7	.	15	TGTGCCAGCAGTCGCGCAGGCCCGGGGCTCGACGAGCAGTACTTC	CASSRAGPGLDEQYF
TRBV7-9	few	TRBJ2-3	TRBD1	15	TGTGCCAGCAGCCCCCGGGCACCCAGGGGGGATACGCAGTATTTT	CASSPRAPRGDTQYF
TRBV5-1	.	TRBJ1-3	TRBD1	16	TGCGCCAGCAGCCATGGGGACAGGGCTACTGGAAACACCATATATTTT	CASSHGDRATGNTIYF
TRBV19	.	TRBJ1-2	TRBD1	14	TGTGCCAGTAGTGTTGGGACAGCTAACTATGGCTACACCTTC	CASSVGTANYGYTF
TRBV30	many	TRBJ1-6	.	15	TGTGCCTGGCACGGCGATGGTGACTATAATTCACCCCTCCACTTT	CAWHGDGDYNSPLHF
TRBV3-1	few	TRBJ1-1	.	14	TGTGCCAGCAGCCAACAGGGCCCCAGGTCCGAAGCTTTCTTT	CASSQQGPRSEAFF
TRBV28	few	TRBJ2-5	.	15	TGTGCCAGCACCCCCGACAAGACCTACCAAGAGACCCAGTACTTC	CASTPDKTYQETQYF
TRBV29-1	few	TRBJ2-7	TRBD1	18	TGCAGCGTTGCCTCCCGGGACAGGGGCCATTCATGGAACTACGAGCAGTACTTC	CSVASRDRGHSWNYEQYF
TRBV7-2	few	TRBJ1-5	TRBD1	14	TGTGCCAGCACCCAGAGACAGGGGAATCAGCCCCAGCATTTT	CASTQRQGNQPQHF
TRBV7-3	.	TRBJ2-5	.	15	TGTGCCAGCAGCTTAGACGGCGACACTCTCAAGACCCAGTACTTC	CASSLDGDTLKTQYF
TRBV5-1	many	TRBJ2-7	.	14	TGCGCCAGCAGCGTCTCAGGGAACTCCTACGAGCAGTACTTC	CASSVSGNSYEQYF
TRBV30	.	TRBJ2-3	.	16	TGTGCCTGGAGTGTTGGGCTCCTCGCCTCCCCAGATACGCAGTATTTT	CAWSVGLLASPDTQYF
TRBV12-3/TRBV12-4	.	TRBJ2-7	.	11	TGTGCCAGCGGCCTTGGCTACGAGCAGTACTTC	CASGLGYEQYF
TRBV5-1	.	TRBJ2-6	.	14	TGCGCCAGCACCCAGACCTCTGGGGCCAACGTCCTGACTTTT	CASTQTSGANVLTF
TRBV7-6	.	TRBJ2-1	TRBD2	16	TGTGCCAGCAGCGCCCAAGCGGGACCCGCCTCCAATGAGCAGTTCTTC	CASSAQAGPASNEQFF
TRBV6-1	few	TRBJ1-5	TRBD1	16	TGTGCCAGTAAAAAGGACAGGCTTAGTAGCAATCAGCCCCAGCATTTT	CASKKDRLSSNQPQHF
TRBV3-1	.	TRBJ1-1	.	13	TGTGCCAGCAGCCCCGGCAAGGGCGCTGAAGCTTTCTTT	CASSPGKGAEAFF
TRBV7-3	few	TRBJ2-1	.	16	TGTGCCAGCAGCCTAAGACCAAAGACCACTACTAGTGAGCAGTTCTTC	CASSLRPKTTTSEQFF
TRBV3-1	many	TRBJ2-1	TRBD2	18	TGTGCCAGCAGCGAAACCTGGTTAATAGCGGGGGTCTACAATGAGCAGTTCTTC	CASSETWLIAGVYNEQFF
TRBV5-6	.	TRBJ2-1	TRBD1	13	TGTGCCAGCAGCTACGGGACAGCTAATGAGCAGTTCTTC	CASSYGTANEQFF
TRBV2	few	TRBJ2-7	.	16	TGTGCCAGCAGTGAGGCTTCATTGAGGCCAGTACCCGAGCAGTACTTC	CASSEASLRPVPEQYF
TRBV5-5	many	TRBJ2-5	TRBD2	14	TGTGCCAGCAGCTTGACTAGCGGGGAAGAGACCCAGTACTTC	CASSLTSGEETQYF